This T cell receptor beta chain was identified in a study of blood T cells in healthy people across ages. Background on the study: T cells yielded about one barcoded beta molecule per two cells through template switching.

For the second PCR, which ran for about 6 to 12 cycles, a sample-barcoded 5' primer and a J-beta primer mix were used. TCRdb analysed the 5' RACE reads with MiXCR anew, one entry per CDR3 protein. Here the sample spans hundreds of thousands of distinct CDR3 sequences, around 38% being singletons. Study-wide results and caveats: It was held that the diversity estimates obtained from one million T cells were underestimates.

As regards this clonotype: Antigen: not known.

CDR1 and CDR2 (germline): DFQATT, SNEGSKA (reference sequence). V lost 6 bases to trimming and J lost 3 bases, with 10 bases between them. The CDR3 is 12 amino acids. The source of this sequence is a man older than 75 in good health. The sample comprised blood. The rearrangement uses TRBV20-1 and TRBJ2-3; D is perhaps TRBD1 (5 bases). DNA for the CDR3: TGCAGTGCCCAGGCAGGGACAGATACGCAGTATTTT. Its translation is CSAQAGTDTQYF.